Shown below are 18 T cell receptor beta chains from a single sample sequenced in a study of T cell repertoires in cytomegalovirus infection. TCRdb processed the reads anew with MiXCR; each CDR3 protein has one entry. The sample consists of about 770,000 distinct CDR3 sequences, almost 30% of them appearing once. No cognate antigen is known for these TCRs. The material was cultured CD8+ T cells from PBMCs, obtained from culture after CMV antigen stimulation. The receptors were sampled from a human donor in good health (CMV status not recorded). Some clones in this sample may be carry-over from other donors' samples.

The chain links TRBV6-5 to TRBJ2-7; possible D gene TRBD1, 5 bases. V was cut by 5 bases and J by 4 bases, with 21 bases left in between. The CDR3 totals 16 residues. Germline V lookup: CDR1 MNHEY, CDR2 SVGAGI. The CDR3 here is CASSMGWGGSFYEQYF. CDR3 DNA: TGTGCCAGCAGTATGGGGTGGGGCGGCTCCTTTTACGAGCAGTACTTC.

The CDR3 bases are TGTGCCAGCATCCCTGGCGGGGGGGCCTATGAGCAGTTCTTC. Translation: CASIPGGGAYEQFF. The V gene is TRBV7-6, the J gene TRBJ2-1, with 9 nucleotides matching TRBD2. This CDR3 spans 14 amino acids. J gave up 8 bases and V 7 bases, and 9 bases lay outside the gene matches. Germline V gene lookup returns CDR1 SGHVS and CDR2 FNYEAQ.

V gene TRBV7-9 combines with J gene TRBJ2-7; D gene ambiguous. V was pared by 2 bases and J by 2 bases, with 7 bases between. CDR3 length: 13 amino acids. Looked up from germline, CDR1 is SEHNR and CDR2 is FQNEAQ (reference sequence). CDR3 sequence reads: CASSLSTTYEQYF. CDR3 nucleotides: TGTGCCAGCAGCTTAAGCACAACCTACGAGCAGTACTTC.

CDR3 amino acids: CASGWGISYEQYV. CDR3 sequence (DNA): TGTGCTAGTGGTTGGGGTATAAGTTACGAGCAGTACGTC. The chain joins TRBV12-5 to TRBJ2-7; D ambiguous. V lost 4 bases, J lost 4 bases, and 11 bases lay in between. This CDR3 spans 13 amino acids. In germline, CDR1 is LGHNT, CDR2 FRNRAP.

V is TRBV6-2 or TRBV6-3 and J is TRBJ2-5; no definite D call. Germline V gene lookup returns CDR1 MNHEY and CDR2 SVGEGT. Trimming removed 8 bases from V and 3 bases from J, with 16 bases in between. This CDR3 is built from 14 residues. CDR3: CASAEGDIKETQYF. The CDR3 nucleotides read TGTGCCAGCGCTGAAGGAGACATCAAAGAGACCCAGTACTTC.

V and J are TRBV5-1 and TRBJ1-1; a weak D match, TRBD1 (6 bases). Between the trimmed V and J ends, which lost 0 bases and 2 bases, there was a span of 14 bases. The CDR3 runs to 16 residues. CDR1 and CDR2 (germline): SGHRS, YFSETQ. The CDR3 region is CASSLAGGGLNTEAFF. The CDR3 DNA reads TGCGCCAGCAGCTTGGCCGGGGGGGGGCTAAACACTGAAGCTTTCTTT. Filled out from reference TRBV5-1 and TRBJ1-1, the complete variable domain reads KAGVTQTPRYLIKTRGQQVTLSCSPISGHRSVSWYQQTPGQGLQFLFEYFSETQRNKGNFPGRFSGRQFSNSRSEMNVSTLELGDSALYLCASSLAGGGLNTEAFFGQGTRLTVV.

This clonotype was picked up one time. V gene TRBV11-2 combines with J gene TRBJ2-1, with D unresolved. Germline V gene sequence: CDR1 SGHAT, CDR2 FQNNGV. With 0 bases removed from V and 5 bases from J, the gap between germline ends came to 5 bases. The CDR3 extends over 13 amino acids. CDR3 nucleotide sequence: TGTGCCAGCAGCTTAGAGGCTAACAATGAGCAGTTCTTC. Translated: CASSLEANNEQFF.

This clonotype was detected ten times or more. J is TRBJ2-1 and V is TRBV27, with 7 bases fitting TRBD1. The CDR3 spans 13 residues. Trimming cost V 5 bases and J 2 bases; bases outside gene matches: 0. CDR1 and CDR2 from the germline V gene are MNHEY and SMNVEV (reference sequence). The CDR3 reads CASSGTAYNEQFF. CDR3 in DNA: TGTGCCAGCAGTGGGACAGCCTACAATGAGCAGTTCTTC.

This clonotype has ten or more counts. The rearrangement uses TRBV12-3 or TRBV12-4 and TRBJ1-2; D gene unclear. The CDR3 spans 12 residues. V shed 4 bases and J shed 12 bases, with 15 bases lying between them. CDR3 nucleotides: TGTGCCAGCAGTTGGGGTGCGCCCGCAGACACCTTC. It encodes CASSWGAPADTF.

This sequence joins TRBV6-2 or TRBV6-3 and TRBJ1-2, with 7 bases lining up with TRBD1. The CDR3 contains 14 residues. V lost 6 bases, J lost 4 bases, and 8 bases stayed unmatched. The germline gives CDR1 MNHEY, CDR2 SVGEGT. This CDR3 is CASSDRASAYGYTF. The CDR3 DNA follows: TGTGCCAGCAGCGACAGGGCGAGCGCCTATGGCTACACCTTC.

The chain is built from TRBV2 and TRBJ1-4, with TRBD1 matching over 11 bases. This CDR3 has 14 amino acids. Germline CDR1 reads SNHLY; CDR2 reads FYNNEI. Unmatched junction bases numbered 3, after V lost 8 bases and J lost 4 bases. CDR3: CASSDRGLNEKLFF. The CDR3 DNA reads TGTGCCAGCTCGGACAGGGGGCTTAATGAAAAACTGTTTTTT.

This clonotype was seen ten or more times. The chain combines TRBV7-2 with TRBJ1-4; D unclear. This CDR3 contains 16 residues. Trimming removed 4 bases at V and 0 bases at J, with 12 bases between. Germline-derived CDR1 and CDR2 are SGHTA and FQGNSA. The CDR3 loop reads CASSSPHSTTNEKLFF. The CDR3 bases are TGTGCCAGCAGCTCCCCGCACTCAACAACTAATGAAAAACTGTTTTTT.

This clonotype was recorded at least ten times. The chain carries TRBV7-9 and TRBJ2-1, with D perhaps TRBD1 or TRBD2 (5 bases each). The V gene lost 0 bases and the J gene lost 4 bases, with 13 bases spanning the gap. Germline CDR1 is SEHNR and CDR2 is FQNEAQ (reference sequence). The CDR3 contains 16 residues. For the CDR3, the DNA is TGTGCCAGCAGCTTAGCGACAGCTAGCTATTACAATGAGCAGTTCTTC. Translating it yields CASSLATASYYNEQFF.

This clonotype has at least ten counts. This chain uses TRBV11-2 with TRBJ2-3, with D perhaps matching TRBD1 or TRBD2 (6 bases each). The germline V and J ends were trimmed by 3 bases and 0 bases, with 10 bases remaining between them. The CDR3 covers 15 residues. Germline V gene sequence: CDR1 SGHAT, CDR2 FQNNGV. This CDR3 is CASSFGGPSTDTQYF. The DNA of the CDR3 is TGTGCCAGCAGCTTTGGGGGGCCGAGCACAGATACGCAGTATTTT.

The genes are TRBV20-1 and TRBJ1-2, with D hard to call. V was pared by 1 base and J by 4 bases, with 16 bases between. This CDR3 comprises 15 residues. CDR1 DFQATT and CDR2 SNEGSKA come from the germline V gene (reference sequence). CDR3 sequence reads: CSARAPGSDRYGYTF. In nucleotides, the CDR3 is TGCAGTGCTAGAGCTCCCGGGTCCGATCGCTATGGCTACACCTTC.

This clonotype came up a few times. The chain joins TRBV7-9 to TRBJ1-1; weak D call: TRBD1 (6 bases). The V end was cut by 8 bases, the J end by 1 base, with 20 bases between. Germline CDR1 reads SEHNR; CDR2 reads FQNEAQ (reference sequence). The CDR3 is made up of 16 amino acids. CDR3 in amino acids: CASGSWLRGENTEAFF. DNA of the CDR3: TGTGCCAGCGGCTCCTGGCTGAGGGGGGAGAACACTGAAGCTTTCTTT.

V gene TRBV7-6 combines with J gene TRBJ1-1, with TRBD1 matching over 7 bases. Unmatched junction bases numbered 6, after V lost 4 bases and J lost 1 base. CDR3 size: 15 residues. Looked up from germline, CDR1 is SGHVS and CDR2 is FNYEAQ. The CDR3 spells CASSSNRDRNTEAFF. The CDR3 DNA sequence: TGTGCCAGCAGCTCAAACCGGGACAGGAACACTGAAGCTTTCTTT.

The table lists this clonotype with a few counts. The chain has TRBV27 and TRBJ1-6; the D gene is possibly TRBD1 (6 bases). V lost 0 bases, J lost 13 bases, and 16 bases lay in between. In germline, CDR1 is MNHEY, CDR2 SMNVEV (reference sequence). This CDR3 has 15 amino acids. The CDR3 sequence: CASSLSKGERSPLHF. CDR3 sequence (DNA): TGTGCCAGCAGTTTATCGAAGGGGGAAAGATCTCCCCTCCACTTT.